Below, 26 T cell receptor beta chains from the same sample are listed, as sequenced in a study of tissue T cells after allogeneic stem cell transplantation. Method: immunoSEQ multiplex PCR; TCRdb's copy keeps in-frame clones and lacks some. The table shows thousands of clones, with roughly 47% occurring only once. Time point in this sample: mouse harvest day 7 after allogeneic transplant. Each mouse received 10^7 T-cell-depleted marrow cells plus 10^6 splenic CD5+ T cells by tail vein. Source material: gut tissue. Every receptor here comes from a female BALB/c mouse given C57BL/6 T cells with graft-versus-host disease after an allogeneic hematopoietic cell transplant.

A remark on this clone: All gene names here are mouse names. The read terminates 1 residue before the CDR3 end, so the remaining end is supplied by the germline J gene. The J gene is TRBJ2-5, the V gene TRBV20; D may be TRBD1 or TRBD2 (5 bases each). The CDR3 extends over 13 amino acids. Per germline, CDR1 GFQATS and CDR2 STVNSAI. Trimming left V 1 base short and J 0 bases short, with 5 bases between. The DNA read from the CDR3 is TGTGGTGCTAGGGGGGGGAACCAAGACACCCAGTAC. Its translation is CGARGGNQDTQY. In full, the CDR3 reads CGARGGNQDTQYF.

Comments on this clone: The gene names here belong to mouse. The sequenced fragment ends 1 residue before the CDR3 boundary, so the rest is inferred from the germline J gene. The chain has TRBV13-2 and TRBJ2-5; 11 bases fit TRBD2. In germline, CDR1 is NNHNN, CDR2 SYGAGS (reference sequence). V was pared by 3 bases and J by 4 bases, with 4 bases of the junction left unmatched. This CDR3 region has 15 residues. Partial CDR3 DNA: TGTGCCAGCGGTGGGCCGGGACTGGGGGAAGACACCCAGTAC. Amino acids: CASGGPGLGEDTQY. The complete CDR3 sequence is CASGGPGLGEDTQYF.

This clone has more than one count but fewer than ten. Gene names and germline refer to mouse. CDR3 sequence reads: CSSSPTGPYNSPLYF. The sequenced part of the CDR3 DNA is TGCTCCAGCAGTCCTACAGGGCCCTATAATTCGCCCCTCTAC. The V and J genes are TRBV23 and TRBJ1-6; the table's D gene call, TRBD1, was not cross checked with the DNA. Sequencing ends 1 residue short of the CDR3 end; the germline J gene provides the rest. Being an ORF, TRBJ1-6 has a function that is uncertain. The CDR3 is made up of 15 amino acids. CDR1 is KGHTA, CDR2 FQNQQP, per germline.

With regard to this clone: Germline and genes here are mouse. The chain's CDR3 is CASSPPSNYAEQFF. The CDR3 bases that were read are TGTGCCAGCAGCCCTCCCAGTAACTATGCTGAGCAGTTC. The V gene is TRBV26, the J gene TRBJ2-1, with D uncertain. The CDR3 extends 1 residue past the end of the read, so its final part is completed from the germline J gene. Germline V lookup: CDR1 KGHPV, CDR2 FQNQEV (reference sequence). V was trimmed by 6 bases and J by 0 bases, leaving 9 bases between them. The CDR3 runs to 14 residues.

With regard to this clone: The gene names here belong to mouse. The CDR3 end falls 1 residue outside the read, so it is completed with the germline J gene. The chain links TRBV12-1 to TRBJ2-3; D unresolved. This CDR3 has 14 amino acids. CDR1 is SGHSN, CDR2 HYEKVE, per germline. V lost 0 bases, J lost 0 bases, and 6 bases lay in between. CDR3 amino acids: CASSLGISAETLYF. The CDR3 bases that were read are TGTGCCAGCTCTCTCGGGATTAGTGCAGAAACGCTGTAT.

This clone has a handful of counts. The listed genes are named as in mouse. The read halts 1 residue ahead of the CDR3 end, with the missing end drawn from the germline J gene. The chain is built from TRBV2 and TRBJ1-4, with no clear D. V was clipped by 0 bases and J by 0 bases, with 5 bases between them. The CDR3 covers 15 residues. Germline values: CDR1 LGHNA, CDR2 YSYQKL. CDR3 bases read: TGTGCCAGCAGCCAAGATACAATTTCCAACGAAAGATTATTT. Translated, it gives CASSQDTISNERLF. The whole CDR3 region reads CASSQDTISNERLFF. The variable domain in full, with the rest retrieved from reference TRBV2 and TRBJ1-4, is DPKIIQKPKYLVAVTGSEKILICEQYLGHNAMYWYRQSAKKPLEFMFSYSYQKLMDNQTASSRFQPQSSKKNHLDLQITALKPDDSATYFCASSQDTISNERLFFGHGTKLSVL.

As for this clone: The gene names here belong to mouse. The part of the CDR3 DNA that was read is TGTGCCAGCCGGACTGGGGGTACTAGTCAAAACACCTTGTAC. Amino acid sequence: CASRTGGTSQNTLY. The whole CDR3 region reads CASRTGGTSQNTLYF. The chain links TRBV19 to TRBJ2-4; 10 bases are shared with TRBD2. The read stops 1 residue short of the end of the CDR3; the missing end is completed from the germline J gene. Germline lookup yields CDR1 FNHDT and CDR2 SITEND (reference sequence). This CDR3 has 15 amino acids. J gave up 0 bases and V 7 bases, and 5 bases lay outside the gene matches.

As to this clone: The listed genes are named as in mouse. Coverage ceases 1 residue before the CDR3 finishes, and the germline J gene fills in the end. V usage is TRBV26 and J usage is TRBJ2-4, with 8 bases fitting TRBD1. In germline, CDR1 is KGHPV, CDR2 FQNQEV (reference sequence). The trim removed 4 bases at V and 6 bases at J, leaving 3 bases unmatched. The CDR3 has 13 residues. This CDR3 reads CASSPWDRNTLYF. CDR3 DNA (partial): TGTGCCAGCAGTCCTTGGGACAGGAACACCTTGTAC.

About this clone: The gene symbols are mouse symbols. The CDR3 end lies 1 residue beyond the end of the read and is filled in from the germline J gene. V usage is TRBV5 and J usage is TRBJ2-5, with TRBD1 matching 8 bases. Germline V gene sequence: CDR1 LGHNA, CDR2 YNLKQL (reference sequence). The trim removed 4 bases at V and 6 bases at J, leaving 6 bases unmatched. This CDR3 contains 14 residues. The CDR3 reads CASSPRGRVDTQYF. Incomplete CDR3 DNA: TGTGCCAGCAGCCCCAGGGGGCGCGTGGACACCCAGTAC.

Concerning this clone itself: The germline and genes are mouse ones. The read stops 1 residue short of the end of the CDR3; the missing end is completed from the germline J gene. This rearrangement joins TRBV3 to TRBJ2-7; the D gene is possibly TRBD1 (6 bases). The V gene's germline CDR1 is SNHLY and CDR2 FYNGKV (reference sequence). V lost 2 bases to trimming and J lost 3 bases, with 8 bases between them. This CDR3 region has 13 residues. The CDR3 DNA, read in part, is TGTGCCAGCAGCTTAAGGGACATCTATGAACAGTAC. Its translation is CASSLRDIYEQY. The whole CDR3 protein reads CASSLRDIYEQYF. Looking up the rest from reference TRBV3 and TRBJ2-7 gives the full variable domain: GPKVLQIPSHQIIDMGQMVTLNCDPVSNHLYFYWYKQILGQQMEFLVNFYNGKVMEKSKLFKDQFSVERPDGSYFTLKIQPTALEDSAVYFCASSLRDIYEQYFGPGTRLTVL.

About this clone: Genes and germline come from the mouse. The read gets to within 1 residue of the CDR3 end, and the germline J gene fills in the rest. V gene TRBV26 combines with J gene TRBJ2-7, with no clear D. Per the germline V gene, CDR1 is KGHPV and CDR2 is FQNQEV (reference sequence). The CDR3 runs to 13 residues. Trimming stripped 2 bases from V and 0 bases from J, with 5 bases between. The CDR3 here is CASSLHSSYEQYF. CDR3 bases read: TGTGCCAGCAGTCTGCACAGCTCCTATGAACAGTAC.

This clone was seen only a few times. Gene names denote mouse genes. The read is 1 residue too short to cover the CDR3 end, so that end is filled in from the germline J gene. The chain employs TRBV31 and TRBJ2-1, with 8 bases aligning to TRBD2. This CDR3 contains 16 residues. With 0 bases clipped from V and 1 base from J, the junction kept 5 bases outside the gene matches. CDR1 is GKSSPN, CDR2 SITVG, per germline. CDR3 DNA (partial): TGTGCCTGGAGTCTAATTGGGGGGGAGAACTATGCTGAGCAGTTC. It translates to CAWSLIGGENYAEQF. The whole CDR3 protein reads CAWSLIGGENYAEQFF.

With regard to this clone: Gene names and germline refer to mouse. The CDR3 sequence is CSSGTDNNQAPLF. The sequenced CDR3 bases are TGCTCCAGCGGGACAGATAACAACCAGGCTCCGCTT. The chain is built from TRBV23 and TRBJ1-5; TRBD1, the table's D call, lacks a check against the DNA. The CDR3 end is not reached by the read, which stops 1 residue before it; the germline J gene fills it in. The CDR3 is 13 amino acids. In germline, CDR1 is KGHTA, CDR2 FQNQQP.

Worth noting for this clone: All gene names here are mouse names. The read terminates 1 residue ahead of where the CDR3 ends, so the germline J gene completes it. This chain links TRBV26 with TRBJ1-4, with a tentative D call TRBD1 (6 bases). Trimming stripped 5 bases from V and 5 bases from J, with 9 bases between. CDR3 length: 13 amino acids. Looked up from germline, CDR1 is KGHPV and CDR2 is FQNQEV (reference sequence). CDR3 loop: CASSTGRNERLFF. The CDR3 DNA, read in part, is TGTGCCAGCAGTACAGGGAGAAACGAAAGATTATTT.

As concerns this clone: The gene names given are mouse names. CDR3 DNA, as far as it was read: TGTGCCAGCAGTCTGGGGACAGGGGTCACAGAAGTCTTC. Translating gives CASSLGTGVTEVF. The entire CDR3 sequence reads CASSLGTGVTEVFF. J is TRBJ1-1 and V is TRBV26; TRBD1 matches at 10 bases. The sequenced fragment ends 1 residue before the CDR3 boundary, so the rest is inferred from the germline J gene. V gave up 2 bases and J gave up 4 bases; unmatched junction bases: 1. CDR3 length: 14 amino acids. CDR1 is KGHPV and CDR2 is FQNQEV in the germline V gene (reference sequence).

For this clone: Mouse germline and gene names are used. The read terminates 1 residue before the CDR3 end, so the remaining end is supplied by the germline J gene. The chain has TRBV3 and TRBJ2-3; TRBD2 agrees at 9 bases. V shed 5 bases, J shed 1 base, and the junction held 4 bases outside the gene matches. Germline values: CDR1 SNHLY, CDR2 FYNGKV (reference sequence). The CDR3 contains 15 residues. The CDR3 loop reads CASSPRLGGAETLYF. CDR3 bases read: TGTGCCAGCAGCCCCCGACTGGGGGGTGCAGAAACGCTGTAT.

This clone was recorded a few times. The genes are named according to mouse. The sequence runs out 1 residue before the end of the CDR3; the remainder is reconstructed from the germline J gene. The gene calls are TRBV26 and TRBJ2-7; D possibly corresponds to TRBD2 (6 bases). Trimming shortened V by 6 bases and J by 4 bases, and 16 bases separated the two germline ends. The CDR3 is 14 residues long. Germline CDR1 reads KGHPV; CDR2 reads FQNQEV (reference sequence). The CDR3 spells CASRQLGSSYEQYF. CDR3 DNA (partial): TGTGCCAGCAGACAACTGGGCAGCTCTTATGAACAGTAC.

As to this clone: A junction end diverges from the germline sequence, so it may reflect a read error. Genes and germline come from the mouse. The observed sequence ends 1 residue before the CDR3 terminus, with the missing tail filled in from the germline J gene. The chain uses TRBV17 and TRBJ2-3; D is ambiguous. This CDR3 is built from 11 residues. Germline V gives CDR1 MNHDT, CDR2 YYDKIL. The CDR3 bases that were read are TGTGCTAGCAGTAGTGAAGAAACGCTGTAT. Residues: CASSSEETLY. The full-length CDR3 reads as CASSSEETLYF.

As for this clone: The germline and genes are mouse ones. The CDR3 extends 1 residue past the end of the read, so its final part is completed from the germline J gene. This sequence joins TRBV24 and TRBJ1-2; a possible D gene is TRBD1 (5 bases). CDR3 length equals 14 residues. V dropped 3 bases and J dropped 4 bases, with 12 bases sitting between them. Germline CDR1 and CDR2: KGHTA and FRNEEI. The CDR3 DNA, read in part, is TGTGCCAGCAGTCTCCGGGACGAGGGCTCCGACTACACC. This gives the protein CASSLRDEGSDYT. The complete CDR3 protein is CASSLRDEGSDYTF.

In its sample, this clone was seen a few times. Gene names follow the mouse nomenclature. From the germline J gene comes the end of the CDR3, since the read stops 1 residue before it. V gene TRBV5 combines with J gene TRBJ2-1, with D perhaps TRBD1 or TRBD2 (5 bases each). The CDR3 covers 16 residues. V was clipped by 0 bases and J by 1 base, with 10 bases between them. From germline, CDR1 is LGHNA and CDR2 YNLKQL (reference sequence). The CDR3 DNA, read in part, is TGTGCCAGCAGCCAAGATGGTGGGGCCAACTATGCTGAGCAGTTC. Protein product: CASSQDGGANYAEQF. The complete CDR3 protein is CASSQDGGANYAEQFF.

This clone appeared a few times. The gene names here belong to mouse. The part of the CDR3 DNA that was read is TGCTCCAGCAGTCAATCTGGCGGATATGAACAGTAC. Translation: CSSSQSGGYEQY. The entire CDR3 sequence reads CSSSQSGGYEQYF. The chain links TRBV23 to TRBJ2-7. The CDR3 end lies 1 residue beyond the end of the read and is filled in from the germline J gene. This CDR3 has 13 residues. The germline CDR1 and CDR2 sequences are KGHTA and FQNQQP.

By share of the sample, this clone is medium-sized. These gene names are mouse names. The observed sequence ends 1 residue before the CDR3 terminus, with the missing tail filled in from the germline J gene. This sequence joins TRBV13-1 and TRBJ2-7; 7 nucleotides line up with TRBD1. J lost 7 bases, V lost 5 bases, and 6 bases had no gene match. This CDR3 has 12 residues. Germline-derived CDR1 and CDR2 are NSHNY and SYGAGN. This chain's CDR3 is CASSKTGREQYF. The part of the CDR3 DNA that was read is TGTGCCAGCAGCAAGACAGGGAGGGAACAGTAC.

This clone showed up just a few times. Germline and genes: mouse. Incomplete CDR3 DNA: TGTGCCAGCAGCCCCGGACAGGGCTTCTATGCTGAGCAGTTC. Encoded protein: CASSPGQGFYAEQF. The full CDR3 is CASSPGQGFYAEQFF. The J gene is TRBJ2-1, the V gene TRBV5, with 8 bases that match TRBD1. Read data end 1 residue before the CDR3 end; the end is taken from the germline J gene. Per the germline V gene, CDR1 is LGHNA and CDR2 is YNLKQL (reference sequence). This CDR3 has 15 amino acids. V was pared by 4 bases and J by 3 bases, with 5 bases of the junction left unmatched.

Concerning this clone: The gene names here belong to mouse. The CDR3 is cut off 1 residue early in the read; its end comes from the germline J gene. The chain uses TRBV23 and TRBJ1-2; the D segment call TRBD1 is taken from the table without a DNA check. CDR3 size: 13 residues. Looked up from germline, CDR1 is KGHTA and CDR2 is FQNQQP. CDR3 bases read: TGCTCCAGCAGTCATGGACAGAACTCCGACTACACC. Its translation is CSSSHGQNSDYT. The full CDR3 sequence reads CSSSHGQNSDYTF.

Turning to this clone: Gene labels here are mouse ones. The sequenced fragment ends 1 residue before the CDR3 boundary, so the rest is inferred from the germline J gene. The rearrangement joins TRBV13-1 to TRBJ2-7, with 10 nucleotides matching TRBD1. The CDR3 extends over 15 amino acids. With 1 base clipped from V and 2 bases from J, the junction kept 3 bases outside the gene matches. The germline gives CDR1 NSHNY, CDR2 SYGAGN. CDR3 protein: CASSDRGQGTYEQYF. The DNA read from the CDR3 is TGTGCCAGCAGTGATAGGGGACAGGGGACCTATGAACAGTAC.

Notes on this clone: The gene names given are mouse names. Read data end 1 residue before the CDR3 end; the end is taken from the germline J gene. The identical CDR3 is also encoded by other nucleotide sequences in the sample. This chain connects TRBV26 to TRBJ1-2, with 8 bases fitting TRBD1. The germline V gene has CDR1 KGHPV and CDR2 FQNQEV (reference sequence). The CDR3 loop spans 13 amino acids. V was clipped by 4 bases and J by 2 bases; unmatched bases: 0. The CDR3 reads CASSRQGNSDYTF. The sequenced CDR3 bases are TGTGCCAGCAGTCGACAGGGGAACTCCGACTACACC.